These T cell receptor beta chains were read from a single sample in a study of blood T cells in healthy people across ages. MiXCR, applied by TCRdb to the 5' RACE reads, yields one record per CDR3 protein. The data hold 1.5 million or so distinct CDR3 sequences, with roughly 43% observed a single time. Material for sequencing was blood. The source of these receptors is a woman aged 18-29 years in good health. The CDR3 runs from the conserved cysteine through the conserved F or W. D genes are given only for firm matches. Only some rows state a clone size, as once, few, many or a class for expanded clones.

v_call: TRBV12-3/TRBV12-4
clone_size: many
j_call: TRBJ2-1
d_call: .
cdr3_nt: TGTGCCAGCAGTAACAGCCGCAATGAGCAGTTCTTC
cdr3_aa: CASSNSRNEQFF

v_call: TRBV24-1
clone_size: few
j_call: TRBJ2-1
d_call: TRBD2
cdr3_nt: TGTGCCACCAGCCCTAGCGGGGCAAACAATGAGCAGTTCTTC
cdr3_aa: CATSPSGANNEQFF

v_call: TRBV20-1
clone_size: .
j_call: TRBJ1-1
d_call: .
cdr3_nt: TGCAGTGCTCCAAGGGACCGAATGAACACTGAAGCTTTCTTT
cdr3_aa: CSAPRDRMNTEAFF

v_call: TRBV9
clone_size: .
j_call: TRBJ2-1
d_call: .
cdr3_nt: TGTGCCAGCAGCGTAAGGTCCGGACAGAGCTCCTACAATGAGCAGTTCTTC
cdr3_aa: CASSVRSGQSSYNEQFF

v_call: TRBV29-1
clone_size: few
j_call: TRBJ2-7
d_call: TRBD2
cdr3_nt: TGCAGCGTCTTAGCGGGAGTGGCCTACGAGCAGTACTTC
cdr3_aa: CSVLAGVAYEQYF

v_call: TRBV27
clone_size: .
j_call: TRBJ2-7
d_call: .
cdr3_nt: TGTGCCAGCAGTTTGGATAGGATGGGTTACTACGAGCAGTACTTC
cdr3_aa: CASSLDRMGYYEQYF

v_call: TRBV7-9
clone_size: few
j_call: TRBJ2-1
d_call: TRBD2
cdr3_nt: TGTGCCAGCAGCTTAGTATCGTGGCTAGCGGGGCGTCGCTCCTACAATGAGCAGTTCTTC
cdr3_aa: CASSLVSWLAGRRSYNEQFF

v_call: TRBV12-3/TRBV12-4
clone_size: few
j_call: TRBJ2-1
d_call: TRBD1
cdr3_nt: TGTGCCAGCAGATCTGATTGGACAGGGGGCCATGAGCAGTTCTTC
cdr3_aa: CASRSDWTGGHEQFF

v_call: TRBV7-2
clone_size: once
j_call: TRBJ1-2
d_call: TRBD1
cdr3_nt: TGTGCCTGCAGCTTTACCGGGACAGAGTATGGCTACACCTTC
cdr3_aa: CACSFTGTEYGYTF

v_call: TRBV7-2
clone_size: .
j_call: TRBJ2-5
d_call: .
cdr3_nt: TGTGCCAGCAGCTTAGCGCCTACGTCAGAGACCCAGTACTTC
cdr3_aa: CASSLAPTSETQYF

v_call: TRBV27
clone_size: few
j_call: TRBJ2-1
d_call: .
cdr3_nt: TGTGCCAGCAGTTTACAGGTTGTGGGCAATGAGCAGTTCTTC
cdr3_aa: CASSLQVVGNEQFF

v_call: TRBV20-1
clone_size: few
j_call: TRBJ2-3
d_call: .
cdr3_nt: TGCAGTGCTGACCTCGGGAGAACAGATACGCAGTATTTT
cdr3_aa: CSADLGRTDTQYF

v_call: TRBV7-9
clone_size: .
j_call: TRBJ2-1
d_call: .
cdr3_nt: TGTGCCAGCAGCTTAAGGGAGGCCCCATACAATGAGCAGTTCTTC
cdr3_aa: CASSLREAPYNEQFF

v_call: TRBV27
clone_size: .
j_call: TRBJ1-2
d_call: .
cdr3_nt: TGTGCCAGCAGTTTAAACCAGGGATGGGCCTATGGCTACACTTTC
cdr3_aa: CASSLNQGWAYGYTF